One sample yielded the 14 T cell receptor beta chains listed below, sequenced in a study of T cells expressing NK-cell markers (dated by TCRdb to 2019 to 2021). Library generation was performed with 5' RACE. The sequencing machine was an Illumina HiSeq 2000. TCRdb reprocessed the reads, and each CDR3 protein sequence is entered once, without DNA. The data table for this sample lists 550,000 to 600,000 distinct CDR3 sequences. The ten top clones hold 3% to 4.5% of the sample. Sequencing input: blood T cells: a sorted CD56 or NKG2C T cell subset, CD4+ or CD8+ T cells, or bulk PBMC T cells (not recorded which). All receptors derive from a man aged 18 to 29 in good health. Donor details come from another sample of the same person, matched by shared clones.

CDR3 protein: CASSYRAPGTSFPRLYSPLHF. This sequence joins TRBV6-2 or TRBV6-3 and TRBJ1-6. The CDR3 sequence is 21 residues long. Germline lookup yields CDR1 MNHEY and CDR2 SVGEGT.

The chain combines TRBV5-1 with TRBJ2-3; lacking DNA, the TRBD2 call made by TCRdb goes unchecked. The CDR3 extends over 16 amino acids. Germline CDR1 reads SGHRS; CDR2 reads YFSETQ. CDR3 region: CASSLALLLRADTQYF.

The chain recombines TRBV10-3 with TRBJ2-1. In germline, CDR1 is ENHRY, CDR2 SYGVKD. The CDR3 length is 17 residues. The CDR3 reads CAISVNLEGDSYNEQFF.

The V and J genes are TRBV20-1 and TRBJ2-2; lacking DNA, the TRBD1 call made by TCRdb goes unchecked. Germline CDR1 is DFQATT and CDR2 is SNEGSKA (reference sequence). CDR3 length equals 14 residues. CDR3 loop: CSARDARQRGELFF.

The chain combines TRBV6-1 with TRBJ2-5. The CDR3 runs 14 residues. Germline V gives CDR1 MNHNS, CDR2 SASEGT. The CDR3 loop is CASSDSGRQETQYF.

The rearrangement joins TRBV6-6 to TRBJ2-2. The length of the CDR3 is 12 residues. The V gene's germline CDR1 is MNHNY and CDR2 SVGAGI (reference sequence). CDR3 region: CAYKEVGLKLFF.

The chain has TRBV6-5 and TRBJ2-2; TCRdb proposes TRBD1, but this gene call is untestable without DNA. Germline V gene data show CDR1 as MNHEY and CDR2 as SVGAGI. The CDR3 totals 15 residues. CDR3 protein: CASGPTGEGTGELFF.

The CDR3 protein is CASSQPSGDSGNTIYF. The V gene is TRBV4-1, the J gene TRBJ1-3; TCRdb names TRBD1, which stays unverified in the absence of DNA. The germline CDR1 and CDR2 sequences are MGHRA and YSYEKL. The CDR3 totals 16 residues.

V usage is TRBV5-1 and J usage is TRBJ2-1; the TCRdb D gene call, TRBD2, has no DNA to confirm it. This CDR3 has 15 residues. Germline loops: CDR1 SGHRS, CDR2 YFSETQ. Here the CDR3 reads CASSGLAGTWNEQFF.

This chain's CDR3 is CASSPRQNEKLFF. V and J are TRBV5-1 and TRBJ1-4; TCRdb selects TRBD1, and the lack of DNA leaves this call unchecked. Germline CDR1 is SGHRS and CDR2 is YFSETQ. The CDR3 loop spans 13 amino acids.

The chain is built from TRBV6-2 or TRBV6-3 and TRBJ2-3; the TCRdb call, TRBD1, lacks DNA for checking. Germline CDR1 and CDR2: MNHEY and SVGEGT. The CDR3 consists of 16 residues. This chain's CDR3 is CASHPSGTWGTDTQYF.

The genes are TRBV20-1 and TRBJ2-3; TCRdb calls TRBD1, which cannot be checked without DNA. CDR1 and CDR2 (germline): DFQATT, SNEGSKA (reference sequence). This CDR3 has 11 residues. CDR3 sequence: CSARIDATWYF.

V and J are TRBV20-1 and TRBJ1-2; TCRdb returns TRBD1, unconfirmable since there is no DNA. CDR3 length equals 17 residues. Germline-derived CDR1 and CDR2 are DFQATT and SNEGSKA (reference sequence). The CDR3 is CSARDLGLGTDLYGYTF.

CDR3 sequence reads: CATSINPGINQPQHF. This chain joins TRBV15 and TRBJ1-5; TCRdb's D gene call, TRBD1, goes unchecked for lack of DNA. The CDR3 spans 15 residues. The germline V gene has CDR1 LNHNV and CDR2 YYDKDF (reference sequence).